Sequencing of this TCR beta chain was carried out in a study of blood T cell repertoires in COVID-19. Study-wide background: Specimens from acute and convalescent COVID-19 originated in the United States, Italy and Spain. From T cells, B-cell-depleted T cells, or PBMCs came the material, which was cDNA or gDNA.

Germline V CDR1 and CDR2: LNHNV, YYDKDF (reference sequence). This CDR3 spans 15 amino acids. The V end was cut by 0 bases, the J end by 2 bases, with 11 bases between. Living in 20 to 30 US areas, the participants were between about 18 and 95 years of age. Only in-frame clones appear in the TCRdb table, and some are missing; sequencing was by immunoSEQ multiplex PCR. The sample contains some 210,000 clones, over 75% of which appear only once. The V gene is TRBV15, the J gene TRBJ2-7, with TRBD1 as a possible D gene (6 bases). Sequencing input: PBMCs or T cells enriched from blood (not recorded which). This TCR derives from a middle-aged man who had recovered from COVID-19. DNA for the CDR3: TGTGCCACCAGCAGAGATATAGGGGACACCTACGAGCAGTACTTC. Translating gives CATSRDIGDTYEQYF.